The 12 T cell receptor beta chains below were found in one sample sequenced in a study of CD8 T cells in Susac syndrome. RNA was extracted with the RNeasy kit, and a quantity of roughly 0.5 to 1 ug was reverse transcribed using random hexamers. From the immunoSEQ multiplex PCR reads, TCRdb called clonotypes with MiXCR, one entry per CDR3 protein. The repertoire consists of about 150,000 distinct CDR3 sequences, with about 95% occurring once and the leading ten covering about 0.15%. Sequencing was done on a sample of CD8+ T cells from PBMCs. The receptors were sampled from a human donor with multiple sclerosis.

The V and J genes are TRBV20-1 and TRBJ1-3; no clear D. Germline V gene data show CDR1 as DFQATT and CDR2 as SNEGSKA (reference sequence). V gave up 3 bases and J gave up 1 base, with 10 bases separating them. This CDR3 spans 14 amino acids. The CDR3 DNA is TGCAGTGCTAGGTTATCGGGATCTGGAAACACCATATATTTT. Residues: CSARLSGSGNTIYF.

V gene TRBV7-9 combines with J gene TRBJ2-1, with D possibly being TRBD1 or TRBD2 (5 bases each). V was clipped by 2 bases and J by 8 bases, with 13 bases between them. Germline loops: CDR1 SEHNR, CDR2 FQNEAQ (reference sequence). The CDR3 contains 14 residues. The CDR3 coding sequence is TGTGCCAGCAGCTTACCCCGGAGAGGGGATGAGCAGTTCTTC. It specifies CASSLPRRGDEQFF.

The chain employs TRBV15 and TRBJ1-5; D remains unclear. This CDR3 has 12 amino acids. The V and J ends lost 2 bases and 8 bases respectively, with 7 bases between them. CDR1 LNHNV and CDR2 YYDKDF come from the germline V gene (reference sequence). CDR3 sequence: CATSRTREPQHF. The CDR3 DNA reads as TGTGCCACCAGCAGAACCCGGGAGCCCCAGCATTTT.

The chain is built from TRBV13 and TRBJ2-7; D remains ambiguous. CDR1 is PRHDT and CDR2 is FYEKMQ in the germline V gene (reference sequence). The V and J ends lost 5 bases and 1 base respectively, with 12 bases between them. CDR3 length: 14 amino acids. CDR3 bases: TGTGCCAGCAGCGCCGACCGTTCATCCTACGAGCAGTACTTC. Its translation: CASSADRSSYEQYF.

V is TRBV9 and J is TRBJ2-3; 9 nucleotides agree with TRBD1. The CDR3 spans 15 residues. CDR1 and CDR2 from the germline V gene are SGDLS and YYNGEE. The ends lost 3 bases at V and 3 bases at J; junction bases unmatched: 5. The CDR3 is CASSAEQGATDTQYF. As DNA, the CDR3 is TGTGCCAGCAGCGCAGAACAGGGGGCAACAGATACGCAGTATTTT.

This sequence joins TRBV4-1 and TRBJ1-1, with 11 bases matching TRBD1. The CDR3 totals 15 residues. Unmatched junction bases numbered 2, after V lost 0 bases and J lost 5 bases. Germline CDR1 and CDR2: MGHRA and YSYEKL. The CDR3 DNA sequence: TGCGCCAGCAGCCAAGATGGGACAGGGGGAACTGAAGCTTTCTTT. Translating gives CASSQDGTGGTEAFF.

V and J are TRBV5-6 and TRBJ2-7, with D maybe TRBD2 (6 bases). Germline-derived CDR1 and CDR2 are SGHDT and YYEEEE. Trimming left V 6 bases short and J 5 bases short, with 18 bases between. CDR3 length: 14 residues. The CDR3 DNA is TGTGCCAGCAACGACGGGAGCCCTCGGGACGAGCAGTACTTC. This translates into CASNDGSPRDEQYF.

The chain links TRBV9 to TRBJ2-1; D may be TRBD2 (6 bases). This CDR3 comprises 16 residues. The germline V gene encodes CDR1 SGDLS and CDR2 YYNGEE. Deletions cut 0 bases from V and 5 bases from J, with 15 bases between. CDR3 loop: CASSVDGGALHNEQFF. CDR3 sequence (DNA): TGTGCCAGCAGCGTAGATGGAGGGGCCCTTCACAATGAGCAGTTCTTC.

This sequence joins TRBV12-3 or TRBV12-4 and TRBJ2-2, with D perhaps matching TRBD2 (6 bases). The CDR3 consists of 15 residues. Trimming pared 2 bases from V and 4 bases from J, leaving 11 bases between. This chain's CDR3 is CASSLPGVSTGELFF. Here the CDR3 DNA reads TGTGCCAGCAGTTTACCGGGGGTCTCCACCGGGGAGCTGTTTTTT.

The chain has TRBV5-6 and TRBJ1-5; the D is unclear. Germline CDR1 and CDR2: SGHDT and YYEEEE. This CDR3 has 14 residues. V lost 2 bases, J lost 7 bases, and 13 bases lay in between. This CDR3 reads CASSFTAMDQPQHF. In nucleotides, the CDR3 is TGTGCCAGCAGCTTCACCGCCATGGACCAGCCCCAGCATTTT. The entire variable domain, with the rest obtained from reference TRBV5-6 and TRBJ1-5, is as follows: DAGVTQSPTHLIKTRGQQVTLRCSPKSGHDTVSWYQQALGQGPQFIFQYYEEEERQRGNFPDRFSGHQFPNYSSELNVNALLLGDSALYLCASSFTAMDQPQHFGDGTRLSIL.

This rearrangement joins TRBV13 to TRBJ2-2; the match to TRBD1 covers 7 bases. V lost 5 bases and J lost 4; bases outside the gene matches: 4. CDR1 is PRHDT and CDR2 is FYEKMQ in the germline V gene (reference sequence). This CDR3 comprises 14 residues. CDR3 nucleotides: TGTGCCAGCAGCCGGGACAGCCCCACCGGGGAGCTGTTTTTT. This translates into CASSRDSPTGELFF.

The chain couples TRBV5-6 to TRBJ2-2; D possibly corresponds to TRBD2 (6 bases). V was clipped by 4 bases and J by 6 bases, with 10 bases between them. Germline CDR1 SGHDT, CDR2 YYEEEE. This CDR3 has 13 residues. The CDR3 loop is CASSHGGPGELFF. The CDR3 region has the DNA TGTGCCAGCAGCCACGGGGGTCCCGGGGAGCTGTTTTTT.